The following is a T cell receptor (beta chain) sequence with its context. Its specificity is unknown. The J segment lost 3 bases and the V segment lost 4 bases, leaving 4 bases of the junction unmatched. Germline lookup yields CDR1 KGHSH and CDR2 LQKENI. The CDR3 extends over 14 amino acids. The sample originates from a study of T cell responses to AZD1222 COVID-19 vaccine. The repertoire was sequenced with immunoSEQ multiplex PCR; TCRdb's copy has only in-frame clones and lacks some. The sample records some 170,000 clones, 90% to 95% being singletons. General study results and limits: In all cases, repertoires were sampled only after the peak T cell response. Donors were chiefly white British, with a greater number of females, and clonal diversity was perhaps underestimated. Baseline serostatus was positive in only a handful of AZD1222 recipients. Variant regions that are unmutated are reportedly the target of nearly half of spike-specific TCRs.

The sequence derives from an adult in good health. This chain connects TRBV18 to TRBJ2-7; 9 bases line up with TRBD1. Sequenced here: peripheral blood, sampled on day 0 of MenACWY control vaccination. The CDR3 loop is CASSQQGAIYEQYF. For the CDR3, the DNA is TGTGCCAGCTCACAACAGGGGGCAATCTACGAGCAGTACTTC.